One sample yielded the 30 T cell receptor beta chains listed below, sequenced in a study of radiotherapy plus CTLA-4 blockade in lung cancer. The assay was immunoSEQ multiplex PCR, and TCRdb's table has in-frame clones only and misses some. The data show roughly 98,000 clones, roughly 80% seen once. The sample here was peripheral blood, taken from a patient treated with radiotherapy plus ipilimumab. Receptors were obtained from a human donor with non-small cell lung cancer who had a partial response to radiotherapy plus ipilimumab.

The rearrangement uses TRBV10-2 and TRBJ2-2; D might be TRBD2 (6 bases). Germline CDR1 reads WSHSY; CDR2 reads SAAADI. Trimming shortened V by 1 base and J by 4 bases, and 13 bases separated the two germline ends. The CDR3 loop spans 16 amino acids. CDR3 protein: CASSEYPGLGTGELFF. The CDR3 nucleotides read TGCGCCAGCAGTGAGTACCCGGGACTGGGCACCGGGGAGCTGTTTTTT.

The chain employs TRBV7-9 and TRBJ1-2, with 8 bases fitting TRBD1. The CDR3 has 16 residues. CDR1 and CDR2 from the germline V gene are SEHNR and FQNEAQ (reference sequence). With 3 bases clipped from V and 6 bases from J, the junction kept 12 bases outside the gene matches. Written as DNA, the CDR3 is TGTGCCAGCAGCTTGGGGTGGGGGCAGGGGGCCGATGGCTACACCTTC. Its protein product is CASSLGWGQGADGYTF.

Only one count was recorded for this clone. V and J are TRBV6-1 and TRBJ2-7, with D possibly being TRBD2 (5 bases). The ends were cut back, 7 bases at V and 1 base at J, with 14 bases in the middle. Per the germline V gene, CDR1 is MNHNS and CDR2 is SASEGT. The CDR3 contains 14 residues. The CDR3 DNA follows: TGTGCCAGCATACGCGGGCTCGGGTCCTACGAGCAGTACTTC. This translates into CASIRGLGSYEQYF.

The chain joins TRBV28 to TRBJ2-7; possible D gene TRBD2, 7 bases. Germline V lookup: CDR1 MDHEN, CDR2 SYDVKM. Trimming removed 8 bases from V and 5 bases from J, with 16 bases in between. The CDR3 runs 13 residues. The CDR3 is CASARGREDEQYF. The CDR3 DNA reads TGTGCCAGCGCCAGGGGACGGGAGGACGAGCAGTACTTC.

In regard to this clone: The identical CDR3 is also encoded by other nucleotide sequences in the sample. The CDR3 DNA reads as TGTGCCTGGAGTGTACTGGAGACCCAGTACTTC. Protein sequence: CAWSVLETQYF. The chain has TRBV30 and TRBJ2-5; D gene unclear. The CDR3 extends over 11 amino acids. Deletions cut 0 bases from V and 5 bases from J, with 4 bases between. From germline, CDR1 is GTSNPN and CDR2 SVGIG (reference sequence).

This rearrangement joins TRBV19 to TRBJ2-5; a weak D match, TRBD2 (5 bases). CDR1 and CDR2 from the germline V gene are LNHDA and SQIVND (reference sequence). The CDR3 length is 13 residues. Trimming shortened V by 8 bases and J by 2 bases, and 12 bases separated the two germline ends. The CDR3 spells CASSRTPQETQYF. The CDR3 DNA sequence: TGTGCCAGTTCGCGGACTCCGCAAGAGACCCAGTACTTC. The entire variable domain, with the rest obtained from reference TRBV19 and TRBJ2-5, is as follows: DGGITQSPKYLFRKEGQNVTLSCEQNLNHDAMYWYRQDPGQGLRLIYYSQIVNDFQKGDIAEGYSVSREKKESFPLTVTSAQKNPTAFYLCASSRTPQETQYFGPGTRLLVL.

This chain joins TRBV19 and TRBJ1-2; no firm D call. The ends were cut back, 3 bases at V and 4 bases at J, with 9 bases in the middle. In germline, CDR1 is LNHDA, CDR2 SQIVND (reference sequence). The CDR3 length is 13 residues. CDR3 DNA: TGTGCCAGTAGTATTCTTGGGAGCTATGGCTACACCTTC. It translates to CASSILGSYGYTF.

The chain carries TRBV23-1 and TRBJ2-5, with a tentative D call TRBD2 (6 bases). TRBV23-1 is annotated as an ORF whose role is uncertain. Trimming took off 2 bases at V and 5 bases at J, with 18 bases between the two ends. The length of the CDR3 is 16 residues. For the CDR3, the DNA is TGCGCCAGCAGTCAAATTCGTCGGGAGAGTAGGGAGACCCAGTACTTC. This translates into CASSQIRRESRETQYF.

This clone was seen once. In DNA form, the CDR3 reads TGTGCCAGCTCCCCTAGCGACTACGAGCAGTACTTC. Protein: CASSPSDYEQYF. V usage is TRBV6-6 and J usage is TRBJ2-7; TRBD2 might be the D (6 bases). The CDR3 contains 12 residues. V was clipped by 8 bases and J by 3 bases, with 11 bases between them. Germline assignment: CDR1 MNHNY and CDR2 SVGAGI (reference sequence).

The V call is TRBV10-1, the J call TRBJ1-5, with 8 bases matching TRBD1. This CDR3 is built from 13 residues. Germline loops: CDR1 WNHNN, CDR2 SYGVQD (reference sequence). Trimming cost V 4 bases and J 6 bases; bases outside gene matches: 2. The CDR3 bases are TGCGCCAGCAGTGCAGGGGGCGGTCAGCCCCAGCATTTT. Its translation is CASSAGGGQPQHF.

The chain links TRBV7-9 to TRBJ1-5; D is ambiguous. V shed 1 base and J shed 0 bases, with 10 bases lying between them. The CDR3 is made up of 16 amino acids. CDR1 is SEHNR and CDR2 is FQNEAQ in the germline V gene (reference sequence). The DNA for the CDR3 is TGTGCCAGCAGCTTAGGGACGGGGAATAGCAATCAGCCCCAGCATTTT. Translating gives CASSLGTGNSNQPQHF.

This sequence joins TRBV28 and TRBJ2-3; TRBD2 aligns across 7 bases. V shed 8 bases, J shed 1 base, and the junction held 12 bases outside the gene matches. The CDR3 is 16 amino acids. Germline values: CDR1 MDHEN, CDR2 SYDVKM. The CDR3 DNA reads as TGTGCCAGCCACTCGGTCGGCCTAGCGGGCACAGATACGCAGTATTTT. Its translation is CASHSVGLAGTDTQYF.

CDR3 protein: CASRGTSANTGELFF. CDR3 DNA sequence: TGTGCCAGCAGGGGGACTAGCGCAAACACCGGGGAGCTGTTTTTT. The chain carries TRBV6-1 and TRBJ2-2, with TRBD2 identical over 10 bases. J lost 2 bases, V lost 6 bases, and 3 bases had no gene match. Per germline, CDR1 MNHNS and CDR2 SASEGT. The CDR3 totals 15 residues.

The V gene is TRBV7-9, the J gene TRBJ1-5, with TRBD1 as a possible D gene (5 bases). Per germline, CDR1 SEHNR and CDR2 FQNEAQ (reference sequence). V lost 5 bases and J lost 5, with 13 bases in between. The CDR3 loop spans 14 amino acids. CDR3 loop: CASSLVGGDQPQHF. CDR3 in DNA: TGTGCCAGCAGCCTCGTCGGAGGGGATCAGCCCCAGCATTTT.

This chain links TRBV28 with TRBJ2-3, with D unresolved. Germline CDR1 and CDR2: MDHEN and SYDVKM. The CDR3 totals 15 residues. The ends were cut back, 1 base at V and 0 bases at J, with 8 bases in the middle. CDR3 sequence reads: CASSLSAVSTDTQYF. In nucleotides, the CDR3 is TGTGCCAGCAGTTTATCGGCGGTTAGCACAGATACGCAGTATTTT.

The chain employs TRBV19 and TRBJ2-3, with 10 bases aligning to TRBD2. Per germline, CDR1 LNHDA and CDR2 SQIVND (reference sequence). The V and J ends lost 3 bases and 4 bases, in that order; junction bases with no gene match: 10. The CDR3 loop spans 17 amino acids. CDR3 amino acids: CASSMGVAGGSADTQYF. The CDR3 coding sequence is TGTGCCAGTAGTATGGGAGTAGCGGGAGGCTCGGCAGATACGCAGTATTTT.

V gene TRBV28 combines with J gene TRBJ1-3; D ambiguous. V was clipped by 2 bases and J by 0 bases, with 5 bases between them. This CDR3 comprises 14 residues. Germline CDR1 reads MDHEN; CDR2 reads SYDVKM. CDR3 DNA: TGTGCCAGCAGTTTACCGTCCTCTGGAAACACCATATATTTT. Translation: CASSLPSSGNTIYF.

This sequence joins TRBV11-2 and TRBJ2-3, with TRBD2 identical over 8 bases. Germline V gene sequence: CDR1 SGHAT, CDR2 FQNNGV. J gave up 6 bases and V 4 bases, and 12 bases lay outside the gene matches. This CDR3 comprises 16 residues. This CDR3 reads CASSSLRGLVVDTQYF. For the CDR3, the DNA is TGTGCCAGCAGCTCCCTGAGGGGACTAGTGGTGGATACGCAGTATTTT.

The chain joins TRBV28 to TRBJ2-5; 9 bases fit TRBD1. The J call is doubtful: the DNA matches TRBJ2-7 better. CDR3 length: 15 amino acids. The germline CDR1 and CDR2 sequences are MDHEN and SYDVKM. CDR3 DNA: TGTGCCAGCAGTTCCCTGGGGACAGGGATCCACGAGCAGTACTTC. It is translated as CASSSLGTGIHEQYF.

The sample holds a few counts of this clone. This sequence joins TRBV10-2 and TRBJ2-1; 11 positions agree with TRBD2. Germline loops: CDR1 WSHSY, CDR2 SAAADI. J lost 0 bases, V lost 6 bases, and 10 bases had no gene match. The CDR3 loop spans 18 amino acids. The DNA of the CDR3 is TGCGCCAGCAGGCCGGGACTAGCGGAGGGGAGCTCCTACAATGAGCAGTTCTTC. This translates into CASRPGLAEGSSYNEQFF.

The chain has TRBV18 and TRBJ2-1; 7 bases agree with TRBD2. The CDR3 extends over 15 amino acids. V was clipped by 6 bases and J by 0 bases; unmatched bases: 5. Germline CDR1 is KGHSH and CDR2 is LQKENI. The CDR3: CASSHGTISYNEQFF. For the CDR3, the DNA is TGTGCCAGCTCGCACGGGACTATCTCCTACAATGAGCAGTTCTTC.

This chain connects TRBV6-4 to TRBJ1-5; 7 bases are shared with TRBD1. V trimming: 6 bases; J trimming: 3 bases; junction bases outside the gene matches: 14. The germline gives CDR1 MRHNA, CDR2 SNTAGT. This CDR3 is built from 17 residues. The CDR3 reads CASRPTDRVGDNQPQHF. The CDR3 DNA is TGTGCCAGCAGGCCGACAGACAGGGTAGGGGACAATCAGCCCCAGCATTTT.

The V gene is TRBV5-1, the J gene TRBJ2-2; tentatively, D is TRBD2 (5 bases). Germline V gene sequence: CDR1 SGHRS, CDR2 YFSETQ. Trimming stripped 0 bases from V and 1 base from J, with 10 bases between. The length of the CDR3 is 16 residues. The DNA of the CDR3 is TGCGCCAGCAGCTTGGCCGGAGGCCAGAACACCGGGGAGCTGTTTTTT. Translating gives CASSLAGGQNTGELFF.

The chain combines TRBV19 with TRBJ1-3; D is unresolved. The CDR3 spans 14 residues. Trimming cost V 5 bases and J 1 base, with 9 bases left between them. The germline CDR1 and CDR2 sequences are LNHDA and SQIVND (reference sequence). The CDR3 loop reads CASSLERSGNTIYF. CDR3 coding DNA: TGTGCCAGTAGTCTGGAGAGGTCTGGAAACACCATATATTTT.

The rearrangement links TRBV2 to TRBJ1-1; no clear D gene. V was shortened by 7 bases and J by 2 bases, with 11 bases between the two germline ends. The germline gives CDR1 SNHLY, CDR2 FYNNEI. The CDR3 totals 13 residues. The CDR3 reads CASTPEGNTEAFF. The CDR3 coding sequence is TGTGCCAGCACCCCGGAGGGTAACACTGAAGCTTTCTTT.

The chain employs TRBV18 and TRBJ2-3, with D perhaps TRBD1 (6 bases). The CDR3 loop spans 18 amino acids. Deletions cut 0 bases from V and 5 bases from J, with 21 bases between. CDR1 KGHSH and CDR2 LQKENI come from the germline V gene. The CDR3: CASSPPAGATTRRDTQYF. In DNA, the CDR3 is TGTGCCAGCTCACCACCGGCAGGGGCTACAACTAGGAGAGATACGCAGTATTTT.

The CDR3 coding sequence is TGTGCCAGCAGCTTAGATGGAACTAGCGGGAGAGGGGGGGGCAAAAACATTCAGTACTTC. This gives the protein CASSLDGTSGRGGGKNIQYF. This chain joins TRBV11-3 and TRBJ2-4, with 11 bases identical to TRBD2. The CDR3 covers 20 residues. CDR1 and CDR2 from the germline V gene are SGHNT and YENEEA. V trimming: 0 bases; J trimming: 3 bases; junction bases outside the gene matches: 13. The variable domain in full, completed from reference TRBV11-3 and TRBJ2-4, reads EAGVVQSPRYKIIEKKQPVAFWCNPISGHNTLYWYLQNLGQGPELLIRYENEEAVDDSQLPKDRFSAERLKGVDSTLKIQPAELGDSAVYLCASSLDGTSGRGGGKNIQYFGAGTRLSVL.

The chain employs TRBV6-1 and TRBJ1-4; tentative D call: TRBD1 (5 bases). Germline V gives CDR1 MNHNS, CDR2 SASEGT. This CDR3 is built from 14 residues. Deletions cut 3 bases from V and 8 bases from J, with 13 bases between. CDR3 DNA: TGTGCCAGCAGTGAGGGGGGTGTGGGGGAAAAACTGTTTTTT. This sequence encodes CASSEGGVGEKLFF.

The chain combines TRBV5-5 with TRBJ2-5, with 10 nucleotides matching TRBD2. Trimming cost V 0 bases and J 4 bases; bases outside gene matches: 6. CDR3 length: 16 amino acids. In germline, CDR1 is SGHKS, CDR2 YYEKEE (reference sequence). Here the CDR3 DNA reads TGTGCCAGCAGCTTGGTTAGCGGGAGGCCGCCAGAGACCCAGTACTTC. Encoded protein: CASSLVSGRPPETQYF.

The DNA of the CDR3 is TGTGCCAGCAGCCGGCAGGGCGATGGCTACACCTTC. Amino acids: CASSRQGDGYTF. The chain couples TRBV2 to TRBJ1-2, with D perhaps TRBD1 (5 bases). V lost 6 bases, J lost 6 bases, and 11 bases lay in between. Germline-derived CDR1 and CDR2 are SNHLY and FYNNEI. The CDR3 covers 12 residues.